Listed here are 12 T cell receptor beta chains from one sample, sequenced in a study of OX40 agonist ivuxolimab in advanced cancers. Produced via immunoSEQ multiplex PCR; TCRdb's table is partial and in-frame only. This sample has 30,000 to 40,000 clones, with about 74% found just once. Here the sequenced sample was CD4+ or CD8+ T cells sorted from blood, taken in a trial of the OX40 agonist ivuxolimab. Source of these receptors: an adult with an advanced solid tumor such as melanoma, head and neck, liver or kidney cancer.

The chain employs TRBV30 and TRBJ1-6; TRBD1 is a possible D gene (5 bases). The CDR3 sequence is 16 residues long. Looked up from germline, CDR1 is GTSNPN and CDR2 is SVGIG (reference sequence). The ends were cut back, 0 bases at V and 3 bases at J, with 12 bases in the middle. The CDR3 region has the DNA TGTGCCTGGAGTGTGGTGGGGGGAGTCTATAATTCACCCCTCCACTTT. It encodes CAWSVVGGVYNSPLHF.

The J gene is TRBJ2-3, the V gene TRBV18; D is ambiguous. The CDR3 spans 11 residues. Trimming shortened V by 3 bases and J by 2 bases, and 0 bases separated the two germline ends. The germline gives CDR1 KGHSH, CDR2 LQKENI. CDR3 in DNA: TGTGCCAGCTCACCCACAGATACGCAGTATTTT. Translating gives CASSPTDTQYF.

The rearrangement links TRBV19 to TRBJ1-1; 8 nucleotides align to TRBD1. J was trimmed by 1 base and V by 5 bases; bases with no gene match: 3. Germline-derived CDR1 and CDR2 are LNHDA and SQIVND (reference sequence). The CDR3 totals 14 residues. This CDR3 reads CASSRQGTNTEAFF. The CDR3, as DNA: TGTGCCAGTAGTCGACAGGGGACGAACACTGAAGCTTTCTTT.

In its sample, this clone was seen a few times. The chain carries TRBV27 and TRBJ1-2; 8 bases match TRBD1. Germline trimming cut 3 bases from V and 2 bases from J; bases unmatched to any gene: 5. The CDR3 totals 15 residues. The germline V gene has CDR1 MNHEY and CDR2 SMNVEV (reference sequence). The CDR3 coding sequence is TGTGCCAGCAGTTTGTACGGGACAGGCAACTATGGCTACACCTTC. Translating it yields CASSLYGTGNYGYTF.

This clone was found once. In nucleotides, the CDR3 is TGTGCCAGCAGTGGGGCAGCGGGAGATGGCTACAATGAGCAGTTCTTC. Translated, it gives CASSGAAGDGYNEQFF. The rearrangement uses TRBV6-1 and TRBJ2-1, with 8 bases that match TRBD2. This CDR3 is built from 16 residues. The germline gives CDR1 MNHNS, CDR2 SASEGT. J gave up 3 bases and V 4 bases, and 8 bases lay outside the gene matches.

The chain has TRBV19 and TRBJ2-3; tentatively, D is TRBD2 (5 bases). CDR3 length: 16 amino acids. Germline assignment: CDR1 LNHDA and CDR2 SQIVND (reference sequence). Trimming stripped 1 base from V and 2 bases from J, with 13 bases between. CDR3 residues: CASSIAGRALTDTQYF. In nucleotides, the CDR3 is TGTGCCAGTAGTATAGCCGGGCGGGCCCTCACAGATACGCAGTATTTT.

CDR3 DNA sequence: TGCGCCAGCAGCTTGTCCTGGAATGAGCAGTTCTTC. It codes for CASSLSWNEQFF. The rearrangement links TRBV5-1 to TRBJ2-1; D unresolved. V lost 1 base to trimming and J lost 7 bases, with 6 bases between them. The germline CDR1 and CDR2 sequences are SGHRS and YFSETQ. The CDR3 loop spans 12 amino acids.

This chain joins TRBV7-7 and TRBJ2-7, with TRBD1 matching over 12 bases. After removal of 3 bases from V and 4 bases from J, the junction contained 1 base not matched to a gene. Germline V gives CDR1 SSHAT, CDR2 FNYEAQ (reference sequence). This CDR3 has 14 amino acids. The CDR3 loop is CASSLGQGAYEQYF. Written as DNA, the CDR3 is TGTGCCAGCAGCTTGGGACAGGGGGCTTACGAGCAGTACTTC.

The chain combines TRBV6-5 with TRBJ2-5; 8 bases line up with TRBD2. CDR1 MNHEY and CDR2 SVGAGI come from the germline V gene. Losses at the gene ends were 4 bases for V and 7 bases for J; bases not matched to a gene: 8. The CDR3 covers 14 residues. CDR3 coding DNA: TGTGCCAGCAGTTCCCGCGGGGGGCCTGGGACCCAGTACTTC. It specifies CASSSRGGPGTQYF.

The V and J genes are TRBV29-1 and TRBJ1-1, with D perhaps matching TRBD1 (6 bases). This CDR3 is 12 amino acids long. Germline values: CDR1 SQVTM, CDR2 ANQGSEA. The ends were cut back, 7 bases at V and 1 base at J, with 10 bases in the middle. The CDR3 loop is CSGGQSNTEAFF. DNA of the CDR3: TGCAGCGGAGGACAGTCGAACACTGAAGCTTTCTTT.

This chain joins TRBV28 and TRBJ2-7, with a weak D call TRBD2 (7 bases). V was cut by 6 bases and J by 3 bases, with 18 bases left in between. This CDR3 is built from 15 residues. Germline values: CDR1 MDHEN, CDR2 SYDVKM. This CDR3 is CASSLGGGGYYEQYF. The CDR3 nucleotides read TGTGCCAGCAGCCTGGGGGGGGGCGGATACTACGAGCAGTACTTC.

This clone was recorded once. The chain joins TRBV4-1 to TRBJ2-5; D is tentatively TRBD1 or TRBD2 (6 bases each). The V gene's germline CDR1 is MGHRA and CDR2 YSYEKL. V lost 0 bases, J lost 5 bases, and 19 bases lay in between. This CDR3 comprises 17 residues. The CDR3 reads CASSQDGTGAQGETQYF. In DNA form, the CDR3 reads TGCGCCAGCAGCCAAGATGGTACGGGGGCCCAGGGGGAGACCCAGTACTTC.